This TCR beta chain emerged from a study of CD8 T cells in Susac syndrome. This CDR3 contains 15 residues. Germline loops: CDR1 MNHEY, CDR2 SMNVEV (reference sequence). The V segment lost 4 bases and the J segment 2 bases; nucleotides outside the gene matches: 5. Reverse transcription used roughly 0.45 to 1 ug RNA and random hexamers. TCRdb processed the immunoSEQ multiplex PCR reads anew with MiXCR; each CDR3 protein has one entry. The sample carries around 79,000 distinct CDR3 sequences, roughly 94% recorded once. The receptor's source is a human donor with multiple sclerosis. Material: CD8+ T cells from PBMCs. The V and J genes are TRBV27 and TRBJ1-2; 9 bases agree with TRBD1. The CDR3 spells CASSSSGTGNYGYTF. In nucleotides, the CDR3 is TGTGCCAGCAGTTCTTCCGGGACAGGGAACTATGGCTACACCTTC.